Each of the 18 T cell receptor beta chains below was sequenced from the same sample in a study of cytomegalovirus exposure and HLA in healthy donors. 60 Vbeta and 13 Jbeta primers were used in PCR. Data came from immunoSEQ multiplex PCR; TCRdb stores just in-frame clones and leaves some out. The sample consists of about 100,000 clones, more than 60% of them appearing once. The sample consisted of PBMCs. Every receptor here comes from a man aged 45-65 years in good health and CMV-seropositive.

The chain is built from TRBV27 and TRBJ2-7, with 11 positions matching TRBD2. CDR1 is MNHEY, CDR2 SMNVEV, per germline (reference sequence). V gave up 5 bases and J gave up 1 base; unmatched junction bases: 13. The CDR3 loop spans 18 amino acids. The CDR3 spells CASSPRFSGGAGSYEQYF. CDR3 DNA sequence: TGTGCCAGCAGTCCCCGATTTAGCGGGGGGGCCGGGTCCTACGAGCAGTACTTC.

CDR3 in amino acids: CASRPGTDNSPLHF. CDR3 sequence (DNA): TGTGCCAGCAGGCCCGGGACAGATAATTCACCCCTCCACTTT. The V call is TRBV6-5, the J call TRBJ1-6, with 7 bases aligning to TRBD1. CDR1 is MNHEY and CDR2 is SVGAGI in the germline V gene. CDR3 length: 14 amino acids. V was pared by 6 bases and J by 5 bases, with 4 bases of the junction left unmatched.

This chain uses TRBV11-1 with TRBJ1-6; D not resolved. This CDR3 region has 15 residues. Per germline, CDR1 SGHAT and CDR2 FQDESV (reference sequence). Trimming took 1 base from V and 6 from J, leaving 10 bases between them. For the CDR3, the DNA is TGTGCCAGCAGCTTAGAGTCTCAGGCTAATTCACCCCTCCACTTT. Translating it yields CASSLESQANSPLHF.

The chain has TRBV19 and TRBJ2-3; 7 bases align to TRBD1. The junction had 6 bases not matched to a gene; V was cut back by 2 bases and J by 4 bases. Germline CDR1 reads LNHDA; CDR2 reads SQIVND (reference sequence). The length of the CDR3 is 15 residues. The CDR3 reads CASSIRDSSSDTQYF. CDR3 in DNA: TGTGCCAGTAGTATACGGGACAGTTCATCAGATACGCAGTATTTT.

V is TRBV4-3 and J is TRBJ2-2; possibly TRBD1 for D (5 bases). Germline CDR1 reads LGHNA; CDR2 reads YSLEER. The CDR3 spans 18 residues. V lost 0 bases to trimming and J lost 4 bases, with 18 bases between them. In DNA, the CDR3 is TGCGCCAGCAGCCAAGACTCCCAAGTGACAAGGGGCACCGGGGAGCTGTTTTTT. Amino acids: CASSQDSQVTRGTGELFF.

This rearrangement joins TRBV6-5 to TRBJ2-3; D perhaps matches TRBD2 (6 bases). The CDR3 sequence is 13 residues long. The germline V and J ends were trimmed by 0 bases and 6 bases, with 7 bases remaining between them. CDR1 and CDR2 (germline): MNHEY, SVGAGI. The CDR3 reads CASSYSRDDTQYF. The DNA for the CDR3 is TGTGCCAGCAGTTACTCGCGGGATGATACGCAGTATTTT.

Of note for this clone: The junction departs from the called germline gene at one end, perhaps through a read error. The rearrangement joins TRBV7-2 to TRBJ1-6; 7 bases are a match to TRBD1. The germline gives CDR1 SGHTA, CDR2 FQGNSA. The CDR3 sequence is 14 residues long. The CDR3 sequence is CASSPGQVYSPLNF. For the CDR3, the DNA is TGTGCCAGCAGCCCCGGACAGGTATATTCACCCCTCAACTTT.

The rearrangement joins TRBV5-5 to TRBJ1-3, with no clear D. The CDR3 length is 13 residues. V was pared by 4 bases and J by 4 bases, with 9 bases between. The germline V gene has CDR1 SGHKS and CDR2 YYEKEE (reference sequence). CDR3 loop: CASSPVEGNTIYF. CDR3 nucleotide sequence: TGTGCCAGCAGCCCGGTTGAGGGAAACACCATATATTTT. Filled out from reference TRBV5-5 and TRBJ1-3, the complete variable domain reads DAGVTQSPTHLIKTRGQQVTLRCSPISGHKSVSWYQQVLGQGPQFIFQYYEKEERGRGNFPDRFSARQFPNYSSELNVNALLLGDSALYLCASSPVEGNTIYFGEGSWLTVV.

This clone showed up just once. This chain joins TRBV15 and TRBJ2-7; D not certain. V was shortened by 3 bases and J by 5 bases, with 17 bases between the two germline ends. Germline CDR1 is LNHNV and CDR2 is YYDKDF (reference sequence). The CDR3 is 15 residues long. The CDR3 sequence is CATSSAGPGIDEQYF. For the CDR3, the DNA is TGTGCCACCAGCAGCGCAGGTCCAGGCATCGACGAGCAGTACTTC. The full variable domain, rest sourced from reference TRBV15 and TRBJ2-7, is DAMVIQNPRYQVTQFGKPVTLSCSQTLNHNVMYWYQQKSSQAPKLLFHYYDKDFNNEADTPDNFQSRRPNTSFCFLDIRSPGLGDTAMYLCATSSAGPGIDEQYFGPGTRLTVT.

The chain combines TRBV30 with TRBJ2-5; TRBD2 agrees at 7 bases. Germline V lookup: CDR1 GTSNPN, CDR2 SVGIG (reference sequence). V was pared by 4 bases and J by 2 bases, with 7 bases of the junction left unmatched. The CDR3 is 14 amino acids. CDR3 in DNA: TGTGCCTGGATTTCTGCGGGGGTACAAGAGACCCAGTACTTC. Translating gives CAWISAGVQETQYF.

The CDR3, as DNA: TGTGCCAGCAGCGCGGGGACTAGCGGGGGTGCTCCTAGCACAGATACGCAGTATTTT. Its translation: CASSAGTSGGAPSTDTQYF. This sequence joins TRBV9 and TRBJ2-3; 14 positions match TRBD2. J lost 0 bases, V lost 3 bases, and 9 bases had no gene match. Per germline, CDR1 SGDLS and CDR2 YYNGEE. The CDR3 loop spans 19 amino acids.

CDR3 sequence (DNA): TGTGCTAGTGGTTTGGCGACAGATTACTCTGGAAACACCATATATTTT. Protein sequence: CASGLATDYSGNTIYF. The chain joins TRBV12-5 to TRBJ1-3; a weak D match, TRBD1 (5 bases). From germline, CDR1 is LGHNT and CDR2 FRNRAP. With 1 base removed from V and 0 bases from J, the gap between germline ends came to 10 bases. The CDR3 loop spans 16 amino acids. Combining the CDR3 with reference TRBV12-5 and TRBJ1-3 gives the whole variable domain DARVTQTPRHKVTEMGQEVTMRCQPILGHNTVFWYRQTMMQGLELLAYFRNRAPLDDSGMPKDRFSAEMPDATLATLKIQPSEPRDSAVYFCASGLATDYSGNTIYFGEGSWLTVV.

This chain links TRBV11-2 with TRBJ2-2, with TRBD2 matching over 9 bases. This CDR3 is built from 18 residues. Germline V gene lookup returns CDR1 SGHAT and CDR2 FQNNGV. V was pared by 7 bases and J by 4 bases, with 16 bases of the junction left unmatched. The CDR3 spells CASIPLSRRGGGTGELFF. CDR3 nucleotides: TGTGCCAGCATCCCCCTTAGCCGGCGGGGGGGCGGCACCGGGGAGCTGTTTTTT.

This rearrangement joins TRBV7-2 to TRBJ1-1, with a weak D call TRBD1 (5 bases). This CDR3 region has 14 residues. The germline V and J ends were trimmed by 3 bases and 4 bases, with 12 bases remaining between them. CDR1 is SGHTA, CDR2 FQGNSA, per germline. The CDR3 protein is CASSFYVGGTEAFF. DNA of the CDR3: TGTGCCAGCAGCTTCTACGTCGGGGGCACTGAAGCTTTCTTT.

The chain carries TRBV30 and TRBJ2-3, with 9 nucleotides matching TRBD1. The CDR3 extends over 14 amino acids. Germline V gives CDR1 GTSNPN, CDR2 SVGIG (reference sequence). V lost 5 bases and J lost 0; bases outside the gene matches: 3. The CDR3 sequence: CAWGQGRSTDTQYF. The DNA of the CDR3 is TGTGCCTGGGGACAGGGGCGAAGCACAGATACGCAGTATTTT.

Concerning this clone itself: One end of the junction does not line up with germline, which may come from a read error. The chain links TRBV7-7 to TRBJ2-7; 8 bases fit TRBD1. Germline V CDR1 and CDR2: SSHAT, FNYEAQ (reference sequence). This CDR3 region has 15 residues. The CDR3 DNA follows: TGTGCTAGCAGCTTAATGCAGGGGGCATCCTACGAGCAGTACTTC. It yields the protein CASSLMQGASYEQYF.

This clone appeared once. The chain couples TRBV4-1 to TRBJ1-5, with D uncertain. CDR3 length equals 17 residues. Trimming shortened V by 0 bases and J by 0 bases, and 12 bases separated the two germline ends. Germline values: CDR1 MGHRA, CDR2 YSYEKL. The CDR3 region has the DNA TGCGCCAGCAGCCAAGATCCTCGCAGTGATAGCAATCAGCCCCAGCATTTT. Translation gives CASSQDPRSDSNQPQHF.

On this clone itself: Germline and junction disagree at one end, which may indicate a read error. The chain combines TRBV27 with TRBJ1-2, with a tentative D call TRBD1 (6 bases). Germline CDR1 and CDR2: MNHEY and SMNVEV (reference sequence). CDR3 length: 16 amino acids. CDR3 sequence: CASSYTTGDLTYGYPF. The CDR3 nucleotides are TGTGCCAGCAGTTATACGACAGGAGACCTTACCTATGGCTACCCCTTC.